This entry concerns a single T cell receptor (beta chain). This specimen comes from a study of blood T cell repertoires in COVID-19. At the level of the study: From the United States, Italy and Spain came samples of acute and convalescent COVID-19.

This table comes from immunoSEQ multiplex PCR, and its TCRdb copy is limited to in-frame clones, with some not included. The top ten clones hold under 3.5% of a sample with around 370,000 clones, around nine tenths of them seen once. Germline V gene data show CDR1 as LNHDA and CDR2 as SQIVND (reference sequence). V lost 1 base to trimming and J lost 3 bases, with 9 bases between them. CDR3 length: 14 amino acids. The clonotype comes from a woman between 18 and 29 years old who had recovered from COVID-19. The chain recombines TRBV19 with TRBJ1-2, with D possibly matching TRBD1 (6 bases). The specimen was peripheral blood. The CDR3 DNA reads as TGTGCCAGTAGTATAGTCTCAGGGGACTATGGCTACACCTTC. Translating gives CASSIVSGDYGYTF. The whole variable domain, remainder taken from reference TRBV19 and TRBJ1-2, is DGGITQSPKYLFRKEGQNVTLSCEQNLNHDAMYWYRQDPGQGLRLIYYSQIVNDFQKGDIAEGYSVSREKKESFPLTVTSAQKNPTAFYLCASSIVSGDYGYTFGSGTRLTVV.